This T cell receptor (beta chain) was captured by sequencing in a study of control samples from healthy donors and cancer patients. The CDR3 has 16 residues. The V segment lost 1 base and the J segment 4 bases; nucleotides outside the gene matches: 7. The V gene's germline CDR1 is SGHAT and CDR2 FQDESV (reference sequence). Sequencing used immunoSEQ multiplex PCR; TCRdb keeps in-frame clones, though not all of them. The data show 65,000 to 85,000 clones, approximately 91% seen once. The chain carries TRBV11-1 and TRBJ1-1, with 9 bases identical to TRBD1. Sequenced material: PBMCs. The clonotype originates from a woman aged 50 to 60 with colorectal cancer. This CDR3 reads CASSLGDRVKATEAFF. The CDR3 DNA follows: TGTGCCAGCAGCTTAGGGGACAGGGTGAAGGCCACTGAAGCTTTCTTT.